One sample yielded the 4 T cell receptor beta chains listed below, sequenced in a study of blood T cell repertoires in COVID-19. Profiling relied on immunoSEQ multiplex PCR, and the TCRdb table lists in-frame clones only, not all of them. The sample records hundreds of thousands of clones, more than 70% being singletons. Material: peripheral blood. The receptors derive from a woman aged 45-60 years with COVID-19, enrolled during active disease.

Comments on this clone: Within the sample, other DNA sequences also encode this same CDR3. The chain employs TRBV5-4 and TRBJ1-4, with no clear D. Trimming shortened V by 1 base and J by 5 bases, and 9 bases separated the two germline ends. The CDR3 totals 14 residues. Germline loops: CDR1 SGHNT, CDR2 YYREEE (reference sequence). CDR3 nucleotide sequence: TGTGCCAGCAGCTTGCGCGGGTTAAATGAAAAACTGTTTTTT. Translated, it gives CASSLRGLNEKLFF.

The CDR3 DNA is TGTGCCAGCAGCGAGGGACAGGGGGACACTGAAGCTTTCTTT. Translating gives CASSEGQGDTEAFF. The V call is TRBV9, the J call TRBJ1-1; 11 bases agree with TRBD1. CDR1 SGDLS and CDR2 YYNGEE come from the germline V gene. V shed 3 bases and J 3 bases; nucleotides not matched to a gene: 1. This CDR3 has 14 residues. The variable domain in full, with the rest retrieved from reference TRBV9 and TRBJ1-1, is DSGVTQTPKHLITATGQRVTLRCSPRSGDLSVYWYQQSLDQGLQFLIQYYNGEERAKGNILERFSAQQFPDLHSELNLSSLELGDSALYFCASSEGQGDTEAFFGQGTRLTVV.

The rearrangement uses TRBV12-5 and TRBJ2-2; D gene unclear. Trimming left V 7 bases short and J 2 bases short, with 5 bases between. Germline CDR1 is LGHNT and CDR2 is FRNRAP. The CDR3 sequence is 12 residues long. The chain's CDR3 is CASAYNTGELFF. CDR3 nucleotides: TGTGCTAGTGCTTATAACACCGGGGAGCTGTTTTTT.

V and J are TRBV4-1 and TRBJ1-2; D remains ambiguous. Between the trimmed V and J ends, which lost 3 bases and 1 base, there was a span of 9 bases. Germline CDR1 reads MGHRA; CDR2 reads YSYEKL. This CDR3 has 14 residues. CDR3 protein: CASSQASLNYGYTF. CDR3 DNA sequence: TGCGCCAGCAGCCAGGCTAGCCTTAACTATGGCTACACCTTC.